This TCR beta chain was observed in a study of Graves' ophthalmopathy and Graves' hyperthyroidism. This clonotype was found a few times. The antigen is not known. Its ends do not fully match the called genes, so a read error is possible. RNA transcripts provided the template for amplifying TCR beta CDR3 regions. HTBI-primed RT-PCR formed the first round, and a multiplex PCR formed the second. TCRdb re-analysed the multiplex PCR reads in MiXCR, keeping a single row per CDR3 protein. The repertoire holds about 500,000 distinct CDR3 sequences, with approximately 14% as singletons. Clinicians made diagnoses from clinical symptoms, serum thyroxine, TRAb, thyroid ultrasound and orbital computed tomography. A 10 ml volume of fresh peripheral blood provided the PBMCs. This CDR3 spans 15 amino acids. Overall study results and limits: The model's ophthalmopathy progression predictions had roughly 69% sensitivity and over 72% specificity. Blood also carried most expanded thyroid clonotypes exceeding 0.001 frequency.

Sample: blood. The receptor comes from a woman aged 25-40 years with Graves' ophthalmopathy. This sequence joins TRBV12-3 or TRBV12-4 and TRBJ1-5; no clear D. CDR3 sequence reads: CASSIGGSMAQPRHF. The CDR3 DNA sequence: TGTGCCAGCAGTATAGGAGGGAGTATGGCTCAGCCCCGGCATTTT.